This T cell receptor beta chain came from a study of T cells in Graves' hyperthyroidism and ophthalmopathy. As for the study in general: It was at initial diagnosis, before any treatment, that peripheral blood was collected.

CDR1 and CDR2 (germline): GTSNPN, SVGIG (reference sequence). Trimming took 1 base from V and 6 from J, leaving 10 bases between them. The CDR3 runs to 13 residues. Uncontrolled infection, other autoimmune disease, pregnancy and lactation each barred patients from inclusion. This clonotype was found many times. Antigen specificity is unknown. Whole-study results and caveats: Stable hyperthyroidism and ophthalmopathy were separated using 13 V-J signatures. Ophthalmopathy got predicted by the model a median 6.5 months before its onset.

The TCR beta CDR3 regions underwent amplification using RNA transcripts as the source. HTBI primers were the set used in a first-round RT-PCR of the TCR CDR3. TCRdb fed the multiplex PCR reads into MiXCR, producing one record per CDR3 protein. The data contain roughly 750,000 distinct CDR3 sequences, 16% of them singletons. This sequence originates from a man younger than 35 with Graves' hyperthyroidism. Material for sequencing was blood. The chain joins TRBV30 to TRBJ2-1; D unclear. CDR3 DNA sequence: TGTGCCTGGAGTGCAGAAAGAGGCAATGAGCAGTTCTTC. Translated, it gives CAWSAERGNEQFF.